This section outlines one TCR beta chain sequence together with its context. This clone was detected only a few times. It lacks a known antigen. Per-base quality was not reported, and no clone a single base away is much larger than it. The CDR1 and CDR2 encoded by the germline V gene are WSHSY and SAAADI. V is clipped by 3 bases and J by 3 bases, and the sequence between their germline boundaries is 9 bases long. Taken from cysteine to phenylalanine, the CDR3 has 13 residues. Only CDR3 DNA is held: 39 bases, read in frame from base 1. The immunoSEQ Assay, a bias-controlled multiplex PCR, was used to amplify TCRbeta CDR3 regions from genomic DNA. Turning to the authors' computational methods: Nucleated cell counts per sample were estimated from amplification of reference gene primers within the assay. Sequence reads were collapsed and filtered to measure the absolute abundance of every unique TCRbeta CDR3 rearrangement. Productive Simpson clonality was computed per sample as the square root of Simpson's diversity index over productive rearrangements. TCRdb retrieved this table from immuneACCESS and kept in-frame rearrangements only. Not all clones are present; in checked studies, unresolved V genes account for under half, and no reason is known for the remainder. That table furnishes V, J and clone size, whereas the DNA furnished D and trimming. A total of 110,000 or so clones appear in this sample, around 83% of them only once. The ten largest clones add up to about 3.6% of the sample.

This entry is derived from a study of blood T cell repertoires in COVID-19 (dated by TCRdb to 2020 to 2021). Study-level background: The collaborator samples originated in the United States, Italy and Spain and spanned the acute and convalescent phases of COVID-19. The material from the prospective study consisted of cDNA or gDNA derived from T cells, B-cell-depleted T cells, or PBMCs. Subjects who had been exposed to COVID-19, were actively infected with it, or had recovered from it provided the deeply sampled blood TCRbeta repertoires that made up the dataset. The repertoires were released in a freely available public database meant as a resource for research on the immune response to SARS-CoV-2. Samples came from the ongoing ImmuneRACE study (first 160 participants) plus 1,254 subjects from 6 global collaborators. Nearly every sample came with metadata listing a de-identified subject ID, COVID-19 status, age in years and sex. Where available, HLA class I and class II types were taken from metadata supplied by the sample provider and were not determined by assay-based typing.

Beyond this particular receptor, the publication reports: Clinical and demographic metadata were provided uncurated, with the amount varying by source and participant.

The collaborating institutions used their own protocols to collect whole blood in K2EDTA tubes. Collaborator samples were shipped for TCRbeta analysis as frozen whole blood, isolated PBMCs, or DNA extracted from either sample type. The source is a man between 35 and 55 years old with acute or convalescent COVID-19. Sample: peripheral blood. The V and J genes are TRBV10-2 and TRBJ2-7; TRBD1 is a weak D gene call, 5 bases matching. The CDR3 in this case is CASSDAGHYEQYF. The nucleotide sequence reads as follows: TGCGCCAGCAGTGACGCAGGGCACTACGAGCAGTACTTC.